This T cell receptor (beta chain) was identified during a study of T cell repertoires in cytomegalovirus infection. Overall study: Both CMV infection and a matching HLA type were indicated by public TCR beta signatures. General study points: Summed public TCR beta family frequency identified CMV carriers bearing the relevant HLA. Ex vivo, HLA-C-restricted CMV-specific TCR beta clonotypes prevailed over the rest of the response.

The table lists this clonotype with a few counts. Its antigen remains unknown. The CDR3 loop spans 16 amino acids. V was clipped by 5 bases and J by 4 bases; unmatched bases: 9. Germline V lookup: CDR1 SGHVS, CDR2 FNYEAQ. Each CDR3 protein gets one entry after TCRdb re-called the reads with MiXCR. This table holds about 180,000 distinct CDR3 sequences, roughly a sixth found once. The clonotype was recovered from a human donor in good health (CMV status not recorded). Some clones in this sample may be carry-over from other donors' samples. The sample consisted of CD8+ T cells from PBMCs. The rearrangement joins TRBV7-6 to TRBJ1-2; 11 nucleotides agree with TRBD1. The CDR3 coding sequence is TGTGCCAGCAGCCAGGACAGGGGGCGACATCCCTATGGCTACACCTTC. Translating it yields CASSQDRGRHPYGYTF.